These 8 T cell receptor beta chains originate from one sample sequenced in a study. TCRdb re-called the RT-PCR reads through MiXCR, storing one row per CDR3 protein. The sample holds about 700,000 distinct CDR3 sequences, approximately 14% seen once. Sequenced: memory CD4+ T cells from blood. The receptors stem from a female donor in good health, serving as a healthy control.

This clonotype was observed at least ten times. The rearrangement joins TRBV29-1 to TRBJ2-3, with 7 bases that match TRBD1. The CDR3 runs 14 residues. The V gene end was trimmed by 7 bases and the J gene end by 2 bases; junction bases not matched to a gene: 9. Germline V gene data show CDR1 as SQVTM and CDR2 as ANQGSEA. The CDR3 DNA is TGCAGCGGGCTCGGACAGGAATCCACAGATACGCAGTATTTT. Translation: CSGLGQESTDTQYF.

The chain uses TRBV28 and TRBJ2-3, with 11 bases identical to TRBD2. CDR1 is MDHEN, CDR2 SYDVKM, per germline. V lost 3 bases, J lost 2 bases, and 7 bases stayed unmatched. The CDR3 length is 17 residues. The CDR3 DNA is TGTGCCAGCAGTTTCGTAGCGGGAGGGCCCTCCACAGATACGCAGTATTTT. Its protein product is CASSFVAGGPSTDTQYF.

J is TRBJ2-5 and V is TRBV6-1, with D perhaps matching TRBD2 (6 bases). CDR3 length: 16 amino acids. With 2 bases removed from V and 1 base from J, the gap between germline ends came to 14 bases. Germline V gene data show CDR1 as MNHNS and CDR2 as SASEGT. The CDR3 sequence is CASSENGGWVQETQYF. The CDR3 coding sequence is TGTGCCAGCAGTGAAAACGGAGGGTGGGTCCAAGAGACCCAGTACTTC.

V is TRBV24-1 and J is TRBJ2-2; perhaps D is TRBD1 or TRBD2 (5 bases each). V shed 1 base and J shed 1 base, with 9 bases lying between them. The CDR3 loop spans 16 amino acids. Germline CDR1 reads KGHDR; CDR2 reads SFDVKD. The CDR3 reads CATSDLWGMNTGELFF. The CDR3 DNA sequence: TGTGCCACCAGTGATTTATGGGGGATGAACACCGGGGAGCTGTTTTTT.

This clonotype was detected many times. This chain uses TRBV28 with TRBJ2-1; D may be TRBD2 (6 bases). V was clipped by 5 bases and J by 8 bases, with 13 bases between them. Germline loops: CDR1 MDHEN, CDR2 SYDVKM. The CDR3 length is 13 residues. The CDR3 sequence is CASSPGGGDEQFF. The CDR3 nucleotides read TGTGCCAGCAGTCCTGGGGGAGGCGATGAGCAGTTCTTC.

This clonotype came up many times. V and J are TRBV6-5 and TRBJ1-2, with TRBD1 as a possible D gene (6 bases). There are 15 residues in the CDR3. In germline, CDR1 is MNHEY, CDR2 SVGAGI. The ends were cut back, 3 bases at V and 5 bases at J, with 16 bases in the middle. The CDR3 nucleotides read TGTGCCAGCAGTTATACTGCAGGGGAGGTTTATGGCTACACCTTC. It codes for CASSYTAGEVYGYTF.

This clonotype was found a few times. The chain links TRBV20-1 to TRBJ1-2; D gene unclear. The CDR3 spans 13 residues. CDR1 DFQATT and CDR2 SNEGSKA come from the germline V gene (reference sequence). Trimming took off 6 bases at V and 4 bases at J, with 15 bases between the two ends. The CDR3 reads CSANGEAFYGYTF. The CDR3 region has the DNA TGCAGTGCAAACGGGGAGGCCTTCTATGGCTACACCTTC.

This clonotype was seen only once. This chain uses TRBV24-1 with TRBJ2-5; the D is unclear. The CDR3 totals 15 residues. The V end was cut by 1 base, the J end by 4 bases, with 12 bases between. The germline V gene has CDR1 KGHDR and CDR2 SFDVKD. CDR3 residues: CATSDFGQGIETQYF. The DNA of the CDR3 is TGTGCCACCAGTGATTTCGGGCAAGGGATAGAGACCCAGTACTTC.